This entry concerns a single T cell receptor (beta chain). This clone's antigen is unknown. There are no base qualities to consult, and no much larger clone falls within one base. CDR1 and CDR2 are read off the germline V gene as SGHAT and FQNNGV. V and J are truncated by 0 bases and 3 bases respectively, leaving an intervening sequence of 21 bases. The CDR3 numbers 18 residues from cysteine through phenylalanine. Only CDR3 DNA is held: 54 bases, read in frame from base 1. The sample is drawn from a study of blood T cell repertoires in COVID-19 (dated by TCRdb to 2019 to 2021). Study-level background: Samples from collaborators originated in the United States, Italy and Spain and spanned both the acute and convalescent phases of COVID-19. The prospective study material was composed of cDNA or gDNA derived from T cells, B-cell-depleted T cells, or PBMCs. The dataset comprised deeply sampled blood TCRbeta repertoires from subjects exposed to, actively infected with, or recovered from COVID-19. The repertoires were released in a freely available public database intended as a resource for research on the immune response to SARS-CoV-2. Samples came from the ongoing ImmuneRACE study (first 160 participants) plus 1,254 subjects from 6 global collaborators. Nearly every sample came with metadata listing a de-identified subject ID, COVID-19 status, age in years and sex. Where available, HLA class I and class II types were obtained from metadata supplied by the sample provider rather than from assay-based typing. The paper's findings and limits, for the study overall: The quantity of clinical and demographic metadata differed by source and by participant and was supplied without curation.

TCRbeta CDR3 regions were amplified from genomic DNA using the immunoSEQ Assay, a bias-controlled multiplex PCR. In the original analysis: The number of nucleated cells in each sample was estimated from the amplification of reference gene primers within the assay. To quantify the absolute abundance of each unique TCRbeta CDR3 rearrangement, sequence reads were collapsed and filtered. For each sample, productive Simpson clonality was calculated as the square root of Simpson's diversity index across productive rearrangements. The table comes from immuneACCESS by way of TCRdb, which keeps in-frame sequences with V and J called. Part of the clones is missing from these tables; in studies checked, under half for an unresolved V gene and the rest for unknown reasons. That table supplies the V and J calls and clone size; D and trimming were determined from the DNA. The sample table shows around 150,000 clones, and around 92% are seen once. The top ten clonotypes cover approximately 5% of the sample.

At one collaborating source in Seattle, patients were enrolled during active infection and were followed longitudinally through the course of disease. Each collaborating institution followed its own protocols to collect whole blood in K2EDTA tubes. For TCRbeta analysis, collaborators shipped samples in one of three forms: frozen whole blood, isolated PBMCs, or DNA extracted from either of those sample types. This chain is built from TRBV11-2 and TRBJ2-7; the D gene is perhaps TRBD1, on 6 matching bases. Source material: peripheral blood. The receptor's source is a man aged 25-40 years with COVID-19, enrolled during active disease. The CDR3 region reads CASSLDSVGGSSGYEQYF. The nucleotide sequence is TGTGCCAGCAGCTTAGATTCAGTTGGGGGCAGTTCGGGCTACGAGCAGTACTTC.